The sequence of this T cell receptor (beta chain) was determined in a study of OX40 agonist ivuxolimab in advanced cancers. In germline, CDR1 is SGHTA, CDR2 FQGNSA. The germline V and J ends were trimmed by 0 bases and 5 bases, with 8 bases remaining between them. CDR3 length: 14 residues. Data came from immunoSEQ multiplex PCR; TCRdb stores just in-frame clones and leaves some out. Counted here are under 50,000 clones, around 80% occurring once; the ten biggest clones make up 5.1%. The sample consisted of CD4+ or CD8+ T cells sorted from blood, taken in a trial of the OX40 agonist ivuxolimab. This TCR was sampled from an adult with an advanced solid tumor such as melanoma, head and neck, liver or kidney cancer. The chain employs TRBV7-2 and TRBJ2-1; no clear D. This CDR3 reads CASSLAGIHNEQFF. CDR3 nucleotide sequence: TGTGCCAGCAGCTTAGCGGGCATACACAATGAGCAGTTCTTC.